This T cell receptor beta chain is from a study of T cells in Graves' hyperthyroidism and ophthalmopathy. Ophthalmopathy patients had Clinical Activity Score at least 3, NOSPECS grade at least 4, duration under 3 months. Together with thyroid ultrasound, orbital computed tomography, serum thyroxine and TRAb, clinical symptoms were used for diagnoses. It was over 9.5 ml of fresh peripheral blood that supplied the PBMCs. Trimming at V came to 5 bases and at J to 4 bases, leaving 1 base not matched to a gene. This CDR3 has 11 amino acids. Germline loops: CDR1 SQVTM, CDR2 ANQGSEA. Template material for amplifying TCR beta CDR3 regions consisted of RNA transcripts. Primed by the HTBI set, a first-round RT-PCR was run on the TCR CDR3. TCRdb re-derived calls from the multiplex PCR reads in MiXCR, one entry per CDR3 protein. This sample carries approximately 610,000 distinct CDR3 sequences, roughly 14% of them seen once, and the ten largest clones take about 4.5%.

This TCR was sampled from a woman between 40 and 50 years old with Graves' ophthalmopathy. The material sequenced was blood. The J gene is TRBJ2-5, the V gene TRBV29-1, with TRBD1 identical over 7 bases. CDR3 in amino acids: CSVTGVETQYF. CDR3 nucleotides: TGCAGCGTTACAGGGGTAGAGACCCAGTACTTC.